A single T cell receptor beta chain is shown here with its context. The target of this receptor is not known. Base qualities were left out, and no much larger clone turns up one base away. This sample is part of a study of T cell changes during pregnancy in multiple sclerosis (dated by TCRdb to between 2018 and 2021). Background for the entire study: The study examined how the T cell repertoire changed over the course of pregnancy in women with multiple sclerosis.

The library was produced with the immunoSEQ multiplex PCR assay. Sourced from immuneACCESS, this table was stored by TCRdb with only in-frame sequences that have V and J called. A share of the clones is absent; for the studies checked, an unresolved V gene accounts for under half, and the remainder has no known explanation. Here the sample has about 40,000 clones; 93% occur a single time. The top ten constitute over 0.4% of the sample. The germline V gene sets CDR1 to SQVTM and CDR2 to ANQGSEA. There are 13 amino acids in the CDR3, from cysteine to phenylalanine inclusive. Left in the record is the CDR3 DNA by itself, 39 bases read in frame from the first base. The V and J ends are trimmed by 5 bases and 4 bases, leaving 13 bases between them.

The material was CD4+ T cells from peripheral blood mononuclear cells, obtained in the first trimester of pregnancy. The chain is assembled from TRBV29-1 and TRBJ2-3; a tentative D call is TRBD2 (5 bases match). This TCR came from a female donor with multiple sclerosis, enrolled in a pregnancy study. The DNA sequence is TGCAGCGTTCGGAGAGGGCGGGCAGATACGCAGTATTTT. This sequence encodes CSVRRGRADTQYF.